The clone carrying this TCR beta chain was picked up many times. The antigen remains unidentified. The data stem from a study of early T cells in non-severe SARS-CoV-2 infection. Study-level information: Bulk RNA from unsorted whole blood was sequenced; chains were unpaired.

The CDR3 has 14 residues. V lost 3 bases, J lost 5 bases, and 11 bases lay in between. CDR1 is MGHDK, CDR2 SYGVNS, per germline. Researchers attached unique molecular identifiers to individual cDNA molecules. TCRdb processed the 5' RACE reads anew with MiXCR; each CDR3 protein has one entry. Of 45,000 to 55,000 distinct CDR3 sequences listed, roughly 13% are singletons. Study observations and caveats: VDJdb-based matching was biased toward anti-spike CD8 responses and missed private and CD4 specificities.

Material for sequencing was whole blood. The TCR comes from an adult who was a healthcare worker with PCR-confirmed SARS-CoV-2 infection or an uninfected control (not recorded which). This chain uses TRBV25-1 with TRBJ1-5, with D possibly TRBD1 on 6 matching bases. DNA of the CDR3: TGTGCCAGCAGTGAGGTGGGGGCCTATCAGCCCCAGCATTTT. Translated, it gives CASSEVGAYQPQHF.